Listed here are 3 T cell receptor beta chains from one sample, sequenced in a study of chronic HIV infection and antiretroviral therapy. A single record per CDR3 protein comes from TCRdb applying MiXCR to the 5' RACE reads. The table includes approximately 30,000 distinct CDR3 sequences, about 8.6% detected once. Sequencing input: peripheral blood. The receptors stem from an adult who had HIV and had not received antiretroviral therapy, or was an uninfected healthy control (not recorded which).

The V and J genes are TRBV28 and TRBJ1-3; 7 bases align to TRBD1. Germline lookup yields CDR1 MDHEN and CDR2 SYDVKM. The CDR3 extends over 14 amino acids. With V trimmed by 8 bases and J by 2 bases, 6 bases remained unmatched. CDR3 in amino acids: CASWDSSTGNTIYF. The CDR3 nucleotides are TGTGCCAGCTGGGACAGTAGTACTGGAAACACCATATATTTT.

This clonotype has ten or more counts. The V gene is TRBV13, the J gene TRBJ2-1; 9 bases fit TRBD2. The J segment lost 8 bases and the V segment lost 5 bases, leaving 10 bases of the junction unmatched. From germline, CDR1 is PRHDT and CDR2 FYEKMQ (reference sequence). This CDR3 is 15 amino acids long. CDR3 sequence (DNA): TGTGCCAGCAGCCCCCGGGGTAGCGGGAGCTATGAGCAGTTCTTC. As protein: CASSPRGSGSYEQFF.

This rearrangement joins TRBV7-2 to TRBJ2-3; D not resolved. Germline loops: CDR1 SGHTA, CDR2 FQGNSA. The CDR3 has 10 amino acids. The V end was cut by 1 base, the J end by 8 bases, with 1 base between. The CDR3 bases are TGTGCCAGCAGCTTAGTTACGCAGTATTTT. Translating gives CASSLVTQYF.